The present T cell receptor beta chain was sequenced within a study of blood T cell repertoires in COVID-19. Study-wide context: The cDNA or gDNA used as material had been derived from T cells, B-cell-depleted T cells, or PBMCs.

CDR3 length equals 12 residues. Trimming pared 4 bases from V and 14 bases from J, leaving 15 bases between. From germline, CDR1 is SGHDN and CDR2 FVKESK. Only in-frame clones appear in the TCRdb table, and some are missing; sequencing was by immunoSEQ multiplex PCR. Seen here are 200,000 to 300,000 clones, around 83% observed once, and the top ten hold about 9%. This clonotype originated in a man of 80 years or more with acute or convalescent COVID-19. What was sequenced was peripheral blood. This rearrangement joins TRBV14 to TRBJ2-1; D ambiguous. The CDR3 sequence: CASSPFGMSKFF. CDR3 nucleotide sequence: TGTGCCAGCAGCCCATTCGGTATGAGCAAGTTCTTC.